The 23 T cell receptor beta chains given below trace back to one sample, sequenced in a study of OX40 agonist ivuxolimab in advanced cancers. Sequencing was performed with immunoSEQ multiplex PCR; in TCRdb, only in-frame clones are kept and a portion is missing. The table includes roughly 86,000 clones, roughly 90% detected once. The sample in question was CD4+ or CD8+ T cells sorted from blood, obtained in a trial of the OX40 agonist ivuxolimab. These receptors all come from an adult with an advanced solid tumor such as melanoma, head and neck, liver or kidney cancer.

The chain links TRBV30 to TRBJ2-1; no reliable D call. CDR1 is GTSNPN, CDR2 SVGIG, per germline (reference sequence). This CDR3 has 14 amino acids. Trimming took 4 bases from V and 4 from J, leaving 14 bases between them. The CDR3 here is CAWIRPGLYNEQFF. The CDR3 DNA follows: TGTGCCTGGATCAGGCCGGGTCTGTACAATGAGCAGTTCTTC.

There are a few counts of this clone. This chain uses TRBV21-1 with TRBJ2-1; the DNA was not compared with TRBD2, the D call given in the table. TRBV21-1 is labeled a pseudogene. There are 15 residues in the CDR3. The CDR3 sequence: CASSNCGRTNNEQFF. DNA of the CDR3: TGTGCCAGCAGCAATTGCGGGAGGACTAACAATGAGCAGTTCTTC.

This clone was recorded once. V is TRBV18 and J is TRBJ2-7; possible D gene TRBD2, 6 bases. This CDR3 region has 14 residues. V lost 0 bases to trimming and J lost 0 bases, with 6 bases between them. Germline values: CDR1 KGHSH, CDR2 LQKENI. The CDR3 loop reads CASSPPGSSYEQYF. In nucleotides, the CDR3 is TGTGCCAGCTCACCACCCGGGAGCTCCTACGAGCAGTACTTC.

J is TRBJ1-4 and V is TRBV2; no clear D. V was trimmed by 6 bases and J by 4 bases, leaving 6 bases between them. The CDR3 length is 12 residues. Germline V gene data show CDR1 as SNHLY and CDR2 as FYNNEI. This CDR3 is CASRTLNEKLFF. In DNA form, the CDR3 reads TGTGCCAGCAGGACTCTTAATGAAAAACTGTTTTTT.

The V and J genes are TRBV9 and TRBJ2-5; TRBD1 aligns across 7 bases. CDR3 length: 15 amino acids. The V segment lost 3 bases and the J segment 2 bases; nucleotides outside the gene matches: 7. Germline assignment: CDR1 SGDLS and CDR2 YYNGEE. The CDR3 region has the DNA TGTGCCAGCAGCGCGGAGACAGGGTGGCAAGAGACCCAGTACTTC. This encodes CASSAETGWQETQYF.

The chain carries TRBV7-9 and TRBJ1-1; no definite D call. This CDR3 contains 14 residues. The germline gives CDR1 SEHNR, CDR2 FQNEAQ (reference sequence). Trimming left V 1 base short and J 3 bases short, with 9 bases between. The chain's CDR3 is CASSLGPTDTEAFF. The CDR3 region has the DNA TGTGCCAGCAGCTTAGGGCCAACCGACACTGAAGCTTTCTTT. The full variable domain, with the rest looked up from reference TRBV7-9 and TRBJ1-1, is DTGVSQNPRHKITKRGQNVTFRCDPISEHNRLYWYRQTLGQGPEFLTYFQNEAQLEKSRLLSDRFSAERPKGSFSTLEIQRTEQGDSAMYLCASSLGPTDTEAFFGQGTRLTVV.

The chain employs TRBV6-5 and TRBJ1-4; D call uncertain. The CDR3 has 14 amino acids. The V end was cut by 6 bases, the J end by 0 bases, with 8 bases between. In germline, CDR1 is MNHEY, CDR2 SVGAGI. This chain's CDR3 is CASRFLTTNEKLFF. In DNA, the CDR3 is TGTGCCAGCAGATTTCTTACAACTAATGAAAAACTGTTTTTT.

J is TRBJ2-6 and V is TRBV5-4; 9 nucleotides match TRBD1. The CDR3 is made up of 16 amino acids. Germline V gene data show CDR1 as SGHNT and CDR2 as YYREEE (reference sequence). V was pared by 0 bases and J by 2 bases, with 0 bases of the junction left unmatched. CDR3 in amino acids: CASSLGQGAGANVLTF. Here the CDR3 DNA reads TGTGCCAGCAGCTTGGGACAGGGGGCTGGGGCCAACGTCCTGACTTTC.

This clone was picked up one time. This chain connects TRBV28 to TRBJ1-3; unclear D gene. Trimming cost V 2 bases and J 0 bases, with 8 bases left between them. The CDR3 extends over 15 amino acids. CDR1 and CDR2 (germline): MDHEN, SYDVKM. CDR3 nucleotide sequence: TGTGCCAGCAGTTTAGGGCGGCTCTCTGGAAACACCATATATTTT. Its translation is CASSLGRLSGNTIYF.

The chain recombines TRBV6-5 with TRBJ2-5, with TRBD2 matching over 9 bases. This CDR3 is built from 14 residues. The V gene's germline CDR1 is MNHEY and CDR2 SVGAGI. V lost 4 bases and J lost 4; bases outside the gene matches: 4. The DNA for the CDR3 is TGTGCCAGCAGTTCCCAACTAGCGGGAGAGACCCAGTACTTC. Protein sequence: CASSSQLAGETQYF.

The chain has TRBV9 and TRBJ2-2; TRBD2 matches 15 bases. Germline V lookup: CDR1 SGDLS, CDR2 YYNGEE. The ends lost 3 bases at V and 6 bases at J; junction bases unmatched: 6. The CDR3 is made up of 17 amino acids. The CDR3 bases are TGTGCCAGCAGCGGTGGTGGACTAGCGGGAGGGGCCGGGGAGCTGTTTTTT. Its translation: CASSGGGLAGGAGELFF.

This chain joins TRBV28 and TRBJ2-5; unclear D gene. CDR3 length: 11 amino acids. Germline V gene lookup returns CDR1 MDHEN and CDR2 SYDVKM. V shed 4 bases and J shed 4 bases, with 4 bases lying between them. CDR3 sequence: CASSWGETQYF. The CDR3 DNA follows: TGTGCCAGCAGTTGGGGAGAGACCCAGTACTTC.

This chain joins TRBV18 and TRBJ2-7; 8 bases align to TRBD1. J gave up 4 bases and V 4 bases, and 12 bases lay outside the gene matches. The CDR3 is 16 amino acids. CDR1 is KGHSH and CDR2 is LQKENI in the germline V gene. This CDR3 reads CASSRANRQGTYEQYF. The CDR3 DNA follows: TGTGCCAGCTCACGAGCAAATAGACAGGGGACTTACGAGCAGTACTTC.

The J gene is TRBJ2-1, the V gene TRBV29-1; 9 bases map to TRBD2. CDR1 SQVTM and CDR2 ANQGSEA come from the germline V gene. J was trimmed by 8 bases and V by 7 bases; bases with no gene match: 12. The CDR3 sequence is 14 residues long. CDR3 DNA: TGCAGCGCTGCCCTAGCGGGATTCATTGATGAGCAGTTCTTC. It yields the protein CSAALAGFIDEQFF.

V is TRBV5-4 and J is TRBJ2-1, with 11 bases that match TRBD2. The CDR3 is 16 amino acids. Germline assignment: CDR1 SGHNT and CDR2 YYREEE (reference sequence). V shed 0 bases, J shed 4 bases, and the junction held 3 bases outside the gene matches. The CDR3 here is CASSLGSGRVYNEQFF. The CDR3 nucleotides read TGTGCCAGCAGCTTGGGTAGCGGGAGGGTGTACAATGAGCAGTTCTTC.

This rearrangement joins TRBV28 to TRBJ1-3, with D perhaps TRBD1 (6 bases). Germline V gene data show CDR1 as MDHEN and CDR2 as SYDVKM. Trimming took 7 bases from V and 0 from J, leaving 13 bases between them. This CDR3 has 15 amino acids. The CDR3 reads CASTLGQFSGNTIYF. The CDR3 nucleotides are TGTGCCAGCACCCTCGGACAGTTCTCTGGAAACACCATATATTTT.

J is TRBJ2-7 and V is TRBV27; 7 bases are shared with TRBD2. V shed 4 bases, J shed 3 bases, and the junction held 6 bases outside the gene matches. There are 14 residues in the CDR3. Germline values: CDR1 MNHEY, CDR2 SMNVEV (reference sequence). CDR3 in DNA: TGTGCCAGCAGTTCCGGGGGAGGGTTCTACGAGCAGTACTTC. Residues: CASSSGGGFYEQYF.

The V call is TRBV14, the J call TRBJ2-2; TRBD2 matches 7 bases. Trimming took 1 base from V and 4 from J; bases not matched to a gene: 6. CDR1 and CDR2 (germline): SGHDN, FVKESK. This CDR3 contains 16 residues. The chain's CDR3 is CASSQATGGLTGELFF. The CDR3, as DNA: TGTGCCAGCAGCCAAGCTACGGGAGGACTCACCGGGGAGCTGTTTTTT. The full variable domain, in which reference TRBV14 and TRBJ2-2 provide the parts outside the CDR3, is EAGVTQFPSHSVIEKGQTVTLRCDPISGHDNLYWYRRVMGKEIKFLLHFVKESKQDESGMPNNRFLAERTGGTYSTLKVQPAELEDSGVYFCASSQATGGLTGELFFGEGSRLTVL.

This rearrangement joins TRBV28 to TRBJ1-1; 7 nucleotides agree with TRBD1. Per the germline V gene, CDR1 is MDHEN and CDR2 is SYDVKM. J was trimmed by 0 bases and V by 4 bases; bases with no gene match: 11. The CDR3 sequence is 17 residues long. The CDR3: CASSSAPGTAMNTEAFF. The CDR3 nucleotides read TGTGCCAGCAGTTCCGCCCCCGGGACAGCTATGAACACTGAAGCTTTCTTT.

The rearrangement links TRBV19 to TRBJ1-5; D gene uncertain. The CDR3 loop spans 15 amino acids. CDR1 and CDR2 (germline): LNHDA, SQIVND (reference sequence). The V gene lost 5 bases and the J gene lost 4 bases, with 15 bases spanning the gap. CDR3 sequence: CASSLHGNPNQPQHF. For the CDR3, the DNA is TGTGCCAGTAGTCTCCATGGGAATCCGAATCAGCCCCAGCATTTT.

J is TRBJ1-5 and V is TRBV18; perhaps TRBD1 as D (6 bases). Trimming removed 5 bases from V and 2 bases from J, with 13 bases in between. This CDR3 has 15 residues. The germline V gene encodes CDR1 KGHSH and CDR2 LQKENI. The CDR3 spells CASSAVHRGNQPQHF. The CDR3 coding sequence is TGTGCCAGCTCAGCGGTCCACAGGGGCAATCAGCCCCAGCATTTT.

The chain uses TRBV28 and TRBJ2-7, with D unclear. V was shortened by 3 bases and J by 0 bases, with 15 bases between the two germline ends. There are 16 residues in the CDR3. CDR1 and CDR2 from the germline V gene are MDHEN and SYDVKM. In DNA form, the CDR3 reads TGTGCCAGCAGTTTTTGGCTAGGGCTAAGCTCCTACGAGCAGTACTTC. It codes for CASSFWLGLSSYEQYF.

The chain couples TRBV28 to TRBJ2-5, with D possibly TRBD2 on 5 matching bases. V was shortened by 6 bases and J by 5 bases, with 16 bases between the two germline ends. Germline V lookup: CDR1 MDHEN, CDR2 SYDVKM. CDR3 length equals 14 residues. The CDR3 region is CASRDLFRGETQYF. CDR3 sequence (DNA): TGTGCCAGCAGGGACCTATTTAGAGGGGAGACCCAGTACTTC.